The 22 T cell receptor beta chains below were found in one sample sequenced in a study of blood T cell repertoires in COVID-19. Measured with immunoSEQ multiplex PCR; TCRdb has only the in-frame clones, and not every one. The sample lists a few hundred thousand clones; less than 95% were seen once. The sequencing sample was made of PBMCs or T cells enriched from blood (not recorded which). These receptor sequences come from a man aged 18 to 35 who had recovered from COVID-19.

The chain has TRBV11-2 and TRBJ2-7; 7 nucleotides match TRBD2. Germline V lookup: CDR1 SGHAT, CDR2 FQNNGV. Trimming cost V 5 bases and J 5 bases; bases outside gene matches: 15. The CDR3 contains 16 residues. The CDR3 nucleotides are TGTGCCAGCAGCCGGACCCCACGCGGGAGAACCAACGAGCAGTACTTC. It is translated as CASSRTPRGRTNEQYF.

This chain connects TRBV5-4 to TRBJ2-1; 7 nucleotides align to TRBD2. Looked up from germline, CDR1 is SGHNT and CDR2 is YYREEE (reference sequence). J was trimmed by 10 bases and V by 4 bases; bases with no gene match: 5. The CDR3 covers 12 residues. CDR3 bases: TGTGCCAGCAGCAACCCGGGACTAGAGCAGTTCTTC. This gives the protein CASSNPGLEQFF.

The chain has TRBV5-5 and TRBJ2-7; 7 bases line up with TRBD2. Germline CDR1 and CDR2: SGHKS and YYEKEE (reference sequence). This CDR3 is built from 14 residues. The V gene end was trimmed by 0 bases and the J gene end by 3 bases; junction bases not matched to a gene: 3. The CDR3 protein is CASSLELAVYEQYF. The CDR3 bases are TGTGCCAGCAGCTTGGAGCTAGCGGTCTACGAGCAGTACTTC.

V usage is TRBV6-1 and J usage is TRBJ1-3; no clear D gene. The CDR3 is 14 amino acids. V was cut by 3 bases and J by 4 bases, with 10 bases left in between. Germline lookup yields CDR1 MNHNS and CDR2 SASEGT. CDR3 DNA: TGTGCCAGCAGTGACAGACTGTCCGGAAACACCATATATTTT. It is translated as CASSDRLSGNTIYF.

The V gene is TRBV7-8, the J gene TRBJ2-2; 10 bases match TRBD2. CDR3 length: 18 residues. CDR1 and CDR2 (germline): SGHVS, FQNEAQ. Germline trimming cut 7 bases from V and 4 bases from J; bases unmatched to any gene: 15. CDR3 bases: TGTGCCAGCACCCCGGGTCTAGCGGGGGTAAAAGGCACCGGGGAGCTGTTTTTT. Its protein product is CASTPGLAGVKGTGELFF.

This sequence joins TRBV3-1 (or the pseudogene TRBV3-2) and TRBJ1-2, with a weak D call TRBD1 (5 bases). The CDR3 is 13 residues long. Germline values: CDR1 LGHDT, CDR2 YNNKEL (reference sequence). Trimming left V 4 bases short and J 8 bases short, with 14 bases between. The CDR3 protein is CASSPSSTGGYTF. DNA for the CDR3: TGTGCCAGCAGCCCTAGTAGTACAGGAGGCTACACCTTC.

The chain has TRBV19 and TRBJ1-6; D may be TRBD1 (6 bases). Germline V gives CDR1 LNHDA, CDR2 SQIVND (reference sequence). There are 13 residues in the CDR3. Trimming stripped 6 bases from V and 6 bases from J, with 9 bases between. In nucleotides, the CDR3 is TGTGCCAGTAGCTACAGGGTTAATTCACCCCTCCACTTT. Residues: CASSYRVNSPLHF.

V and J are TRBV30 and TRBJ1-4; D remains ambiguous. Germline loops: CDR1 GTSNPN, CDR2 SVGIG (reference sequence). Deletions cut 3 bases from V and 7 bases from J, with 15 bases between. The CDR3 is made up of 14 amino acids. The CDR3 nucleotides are TGTGCCTGGAGCCTGGGGAGTGCGAGTGAAAAACTGTTTTTT. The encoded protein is CAWSLGSASEKLFF.

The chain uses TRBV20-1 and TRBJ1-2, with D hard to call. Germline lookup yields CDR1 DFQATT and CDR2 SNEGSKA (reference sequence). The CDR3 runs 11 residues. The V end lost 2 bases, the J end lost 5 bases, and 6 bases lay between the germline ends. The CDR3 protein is CSARTAYGYTF. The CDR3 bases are TGCAGTGCTAGAACCGCGTATGGCTACACCTTC.

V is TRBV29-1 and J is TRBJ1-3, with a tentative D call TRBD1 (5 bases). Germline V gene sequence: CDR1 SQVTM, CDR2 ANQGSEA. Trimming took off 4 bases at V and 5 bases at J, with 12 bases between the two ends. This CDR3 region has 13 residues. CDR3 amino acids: CSVGGQGRNTIYF. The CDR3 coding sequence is TGCAGCGTTGGGGGTCAGGGCAGAAACACCATATATTTT.

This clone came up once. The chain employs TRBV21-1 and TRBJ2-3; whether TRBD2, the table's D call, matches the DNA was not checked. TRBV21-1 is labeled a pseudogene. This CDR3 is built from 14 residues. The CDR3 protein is CASSRLAGPDTQYF. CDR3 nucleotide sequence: TGTGCCAGCAGCAGACTAGCGGGGCCAGATACGCAGTATTTT.

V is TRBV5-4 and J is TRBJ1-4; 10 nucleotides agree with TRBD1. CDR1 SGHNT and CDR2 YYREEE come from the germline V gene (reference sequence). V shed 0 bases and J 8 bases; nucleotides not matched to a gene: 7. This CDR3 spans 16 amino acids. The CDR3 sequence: CASSLAGGTGAEKLFF. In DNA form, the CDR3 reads TGTGCCAGCAGCTTGGCCGGGGGGACAGGGGCAGAAAAACTGTTTTTT.

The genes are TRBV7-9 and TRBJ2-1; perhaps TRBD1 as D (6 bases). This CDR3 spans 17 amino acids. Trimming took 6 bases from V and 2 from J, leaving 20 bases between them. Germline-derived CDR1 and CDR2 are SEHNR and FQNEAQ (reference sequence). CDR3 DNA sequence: TGTGCCAGCAGTCGATTTAGGACTCAGGGGCCCTACAATGAGCAGTTCTTC. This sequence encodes CASSRFRTQGPYNEQFF.

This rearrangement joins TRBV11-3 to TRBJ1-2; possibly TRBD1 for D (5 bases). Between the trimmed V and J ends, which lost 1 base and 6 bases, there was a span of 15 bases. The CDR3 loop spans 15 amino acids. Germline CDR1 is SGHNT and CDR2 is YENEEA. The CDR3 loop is CASSLAAAGSDGYTF. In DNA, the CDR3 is TGTGCCAGCAGCTTAGCGGCGGCAGGGTCGGATGGCTACACCTTC.

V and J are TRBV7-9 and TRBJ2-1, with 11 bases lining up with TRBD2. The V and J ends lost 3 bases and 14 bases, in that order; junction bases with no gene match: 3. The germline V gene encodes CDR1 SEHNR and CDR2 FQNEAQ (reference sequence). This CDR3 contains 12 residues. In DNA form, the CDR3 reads TGTGCCAGCAGCTTTAGCGGGGGGGCCGAGTTCTTC. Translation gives CASSFSGGAEFF.

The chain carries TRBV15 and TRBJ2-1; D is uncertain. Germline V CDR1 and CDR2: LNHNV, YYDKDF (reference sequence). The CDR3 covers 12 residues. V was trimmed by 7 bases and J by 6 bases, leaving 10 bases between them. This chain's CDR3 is CATTVGGNEQFF. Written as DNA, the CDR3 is TGTGCCACCACGGTCGGCGGCAATGAGCAGTTCTTC.

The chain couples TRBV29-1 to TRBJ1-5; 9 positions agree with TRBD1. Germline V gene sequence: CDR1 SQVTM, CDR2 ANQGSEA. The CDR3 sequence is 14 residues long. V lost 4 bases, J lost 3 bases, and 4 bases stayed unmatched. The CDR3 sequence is CSVGTGAHNQPQHF. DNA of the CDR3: TGCAGCGTTGGGACAGGGGCTCACAATCAGCCCCAGCATTTT.

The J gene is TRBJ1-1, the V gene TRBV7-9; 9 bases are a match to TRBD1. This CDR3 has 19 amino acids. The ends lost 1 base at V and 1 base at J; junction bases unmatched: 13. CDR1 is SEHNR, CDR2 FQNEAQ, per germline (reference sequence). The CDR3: CASSLGGTGGDARNTEAFF. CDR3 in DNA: TGTGCCAGCAGCTTAGGGGGAACAGGGGGCGATGCTAGGAACACTGAAGCTTTCTTT.

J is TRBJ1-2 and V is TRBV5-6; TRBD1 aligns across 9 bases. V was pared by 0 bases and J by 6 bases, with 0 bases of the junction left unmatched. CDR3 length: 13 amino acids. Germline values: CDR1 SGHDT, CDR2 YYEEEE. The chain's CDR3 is CASSLDRGHGYTF. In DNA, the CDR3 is TGTGCCAGCAGCTTGGACAGGGGGCATGGCTACACCTTC.

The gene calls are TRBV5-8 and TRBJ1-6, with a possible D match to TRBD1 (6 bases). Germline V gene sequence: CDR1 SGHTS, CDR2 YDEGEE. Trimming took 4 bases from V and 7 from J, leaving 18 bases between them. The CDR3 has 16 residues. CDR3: CASSPDYRARNSPLHF. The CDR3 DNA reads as TGTGCCAGCAGCCCAGACTACAGGGCGAGGAATTCACCCCTCCACTTT. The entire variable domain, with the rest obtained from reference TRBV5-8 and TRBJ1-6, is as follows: EAGVTQSPTHLIKTRGQQATLRCSPISGHTSVYWYQQALGLGLQFLLWYDEGEERNRGNFPPRFSGRQFPNYSSELNVNALELEDSALYLCASSPDYRARNSPLHFGNGTRLTVT.

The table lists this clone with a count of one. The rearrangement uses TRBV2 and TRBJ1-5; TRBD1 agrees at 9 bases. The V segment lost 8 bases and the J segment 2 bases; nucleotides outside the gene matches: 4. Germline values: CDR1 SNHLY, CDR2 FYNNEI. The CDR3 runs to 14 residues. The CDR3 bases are TGTGCCAGCGCGAGGACAGGGGGCAATCAGCCCCAGCATTTT. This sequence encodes CASARTGGNQPQHF.

In DNA, the CDR3 is TGTGCCAGCAGTGTCCAGAATACGCAGTATTTT. Amino acid sequence: CASSVQNTQYF. The V and J genes are TRBV2 and TRBJ2-3; unclear D gene. The V end lost 4 bases, the J end lost 7 bases, and 6 bases lay between the germline ends. This CDR3 region has 11 residues. Germline V gives CDR1 SNHLY, CDR2 FYNNEI.